This T cell receptor (beta chain) derives from a study of shared clonotypes between healthy human individuals. Germline assignment: CDR1 LNHNV and CDR2 YYDKDF (reference sequence). V lost 0 bases and J 2 bases, leaving 5 bases between the germline ends. The CDR3 runs 13 residues. Note on this clone: Its matching antigen is unknown. The identical CDR3 is also encoded by other nucleotide sequences in the sample.

In the source study's methods: Owing to the provision of junction-only sequences devoid of quality scores by immunoSEQ, filtering differed. Profiled with immunoSEQ multiplex PCR; TCRdb holds only in-frame clones, not every one. V, J and clone size are taken as reported in that table, and D and trimming were inferred from the DNA itself. In the table there are 2.3 million or so clones, more than 85% of which are singletons. Overall study findings and caveats: Sequencing depth was predicted to influence how clonotypes are shared among donors. For naive CD4 cells, approximately 5% of clonotypes were shared across a few donors.

The origin of this receptor is a man aged 18 to 30 in good health. Some clones in this sample may be carry-over from other donors' samples. The sequenced sample was naive CD4+ T cells from PBMCs. Subset denoted: CD45RA+ positively selected. The chain links TRBV15 to TRBJ2-7; D remains ambiguous. The CDR3 nucleotides read TGTGCCACCAGCAGAGATCCCGCCTACGAGCAGTACTTC. Protein sequence: CATSRDPAYEQYF.